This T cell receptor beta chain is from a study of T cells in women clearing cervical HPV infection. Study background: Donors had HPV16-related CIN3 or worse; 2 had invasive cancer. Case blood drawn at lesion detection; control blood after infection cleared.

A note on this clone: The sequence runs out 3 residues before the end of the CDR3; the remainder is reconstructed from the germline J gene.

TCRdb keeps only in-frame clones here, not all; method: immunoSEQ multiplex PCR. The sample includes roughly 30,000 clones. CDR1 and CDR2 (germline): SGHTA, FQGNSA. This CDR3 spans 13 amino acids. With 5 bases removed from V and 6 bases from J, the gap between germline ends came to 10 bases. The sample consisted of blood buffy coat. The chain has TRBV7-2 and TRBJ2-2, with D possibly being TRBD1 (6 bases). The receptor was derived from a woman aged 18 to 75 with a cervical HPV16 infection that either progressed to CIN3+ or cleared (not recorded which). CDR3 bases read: TGTGCCAGCAGCGTAAACAGGGCCGGGGAG. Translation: CASSVNRAGE. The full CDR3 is CASSVNRAGELFF.